These 13 T cell receptor beta chains were sequenced from one sample in a study of immune characterization of retroperitoneal liposarcoma. TCRdb recomputed calls from the PCR reads with MiXCR, one row per CDR3 protein. Of roughly 9,800 distinct CDR3 sequences in the sample, approximately 24% were seen once. Sequenced material: blood. The receptors shown here come from a male donor with retroperitoneal liposarcoma.

The rearrangement links TRBV6-6 to TRBJ2-6; TRBD1 might be the D (5 bases). CDR1 MNHNY and CDR2 SVGAGI come from the germline V gene (reference sequence). Trimming pared 0 bases from V and 0 bases from J, leaving 9 bases between. The CDR3 is 17 amino acids. CDR3 in DNA: TGTGCCAGCAGTTACTCGTGGGGCCTCTCTGGGGCCAACGTCCTGACTTTC. Residues: CASSYSWGLSGANVLTF.

Comments on this clonotype: Since no conserved phenylalanine or tryptophan closes the CDR3, a read error is the likely cause. The DNA is left out, because the CDR3 cannot be placed on it with certainty; the CDR3 is given as TCRdb lists it. J is TRBJ1-1 and V is TRBV10-2; the table's TRBD1 call for D was not verified on the DNA. Counting both end residues, the CDR3 totals 17 amino acids. Germline lookup yields CDR1 WSHSY and CDR2 SAAADI. CDR3: CASMRRDSSYNEQFFGQ.

This clonotype appeared a few times. This chain links TRBV7-2 with TRBJ1-6; D ambiguous. The CDR3 is 15 residues long. Trimming cost V 2 bases and J 6 bases, with 11 bases left between them. Germline-derived CDR1 and CDR2 are SGHTA and FQGNSA. As DNA, the CDR3 is TGTGCCAGCAGCTTAATGGGGAAGCCTAATTCACCCCTCCACTTT. Its protein product is CASSLMGKPNSPLHF.

The gene calls are TRBV27 and TRBJ1-6; D may be TRBD1 (5 bases). Between the trimmed V and J ends, which lost 4 bases and 7 bases, there was a span of 17 bases. The germline CDR1 and CDR2 sequences are MNHEY and SMNVEV (reference sequence). This CDR3 is built from 16 residues. The CDR3 sequence is CASSSIGAGKNSPLHF. The CDR3 DNA reads as TGTGCCAGCAGTTCGATTGGGGCAGGGAAAAATTCACCCCTCCACTTT.

This clonotype was observed many times. This rearrangement joins TRBV6-1 to TRBJ2-3; possibly TRBD1 for D (5 bases). The V gene's germline CDR1 is MNHNS and CDR2 SASEGT. The CDR3 totals 13 residues. Between the trimmed V and J ends, which lost 6 bases and 3 bases, there was a span of 10 bases. This CDR3 reads CASSLDSTDTQYF. CDR3 sequence (DNA): TGTGCCAGCAGCCTCGACAGTACAGATACGCAGTATTTT.

This clonotype was observed at least ten times. The CDR3 loop reads CASSQVRSEQYF. The DNA of the CDR3 is TGTGCCAGCAGCCAAGTGAGATCCGAGCAGTACTTC. This chain links TRBV14 with TRBJ2-1; D is unresolved. The DNA end lines up better with TRBJ2-7; the J call may be wrong. Germline assignment: CDR1 SGHDN and CDR2 FVKESK. This CDR3 is built from 12 residues.

This clonotype occurred many times. V and J are TRBV11-3 and TRBJ2-1, with TRBD2 matching 7 bases. The J call is in doubt because the DNA end fits TRBJ2-7 better. Germline loops: CDR1 SGHNT, CDR2 YENEEA. The CDR3 extends over 15 amino acids. The CDR3 region is CASSLIRGGFGEQYF. In DNA form, the CDR3 reads TGTGCCAGCAGCTTGATTCGGGGAGGGTTCGGTGAGCAGTACTTC.

This clonotype was detected ten times or more. The V and J genes are TRBV6-1 and TRBJ2-3, with 7 bases fitting TRBD2. Germline trimming cut 3 bases from V and 9 bases from J; bases unmatched to any gene: 18. This CDR3 has 17 amino acids. Germline V gives CDR1 MNHNS, CDR2 SASEGT. The CDR3 reads CASSEVGALRWRETQYF. CDR3 nucleotide sequence: TGTGCCAGCAGTGAGGTAGGGGCCCTCCGTTGGCGGGAGACGCAGTATTTT.

V gene TRBV7-8 combines with J gene TRBJ2-1; D is undetermined. The closer fit of TRBJ2-7 to the DNA end suggests the J call may be wrong. CDR1 SGHVS and CDR2 FQNEAQ come from the germline V gene. This CDR3 spans 16 amino acids. CDR3 sequence (DNA): TGTGCCAGCAGCTCAAGCCGCTTTGTCTCCTACAATGAGCAGTACTTC. Translated, it gives CASSSSRFVSYNEQYF.

This clonotype appeared many times. This may come from a read error, since a much larger clone is one base off. The chain couples TRBV6-4 to TRBJ2-5; TRBD2 matches at 11 bases. CDR1 is MRHNA, CDR2 SNTAGT, per germline. With V trimmed by 1 base and J by 11 bases, 12 bases remained unmatched. This CDR3 spans 16 amino acids. The CDR3 protein is CASSDLAGGPPNEQYF. CDR3 coding DNA: TGTGCCAGCAGTGACTTAGCGGGGGGGCCCCCGAATGAGCAGTACTTC.

This clonotype came up many times. V and J are TRBV6-1 and TRBJ1-2; 10 bases are a match to TRBD1. V lost 6 bases and J lost 7; bases outside the gene matches: 8. The CDR3 is made up of 14 amino acids. Germline V CDR1 and CDR2: MNHNS, SASEGT. CDR3 residues: CASRGTGEAFGYTF. As DNA, the CDR3 is TGTGCCAGCAGGGGGACAGGGGAAGCCTTTGGCTACACCTTC.

The CDR3 DNA follows: TGTGCCAGCAGCTTATTGTGGACAGGGGTTCGAGAGACCCAGTTCTTC. Translated: CASSLLWTGVRETQFF. The chain employs TRBV7-4 and TRBJ2-1, with 9 nucleotides matching TRBD1. CDR1 is SGHVT, CDR2 SQSDAQ, per germline. V gave up 2 bases and J gave up 13 bases; unmatched junction bases: 15. The CDR3 consists of 16 residues.

The V call is TRBV6-1, the J call TRBJ1-3; D might be TRBD1 (5 bases). CDR1 is MNHNS and CDR2 is SASEGT in the germline V gene. V gave up 2 bases and J gave up 0 bases, with 8 bases separating them. The length of the CDR3 is 15 residues. The CDR3 DNA reads as TGTGCCAGCAGTGAACAGGGAAGCTCTGGAAACACCATATATTTT. This gives the protein CASSEQGSSGNTIYF.